This TCR beta chain was found in a study of human T cells and chemical hapten exposure (dated by TCRdb to about 2021). Regarding the complete study: For sensitization, 2% DPC in acetone was applied to a roughly 2 cm by roughly 2 cm area of upper inner arm skin. Throughout the approximately 23-week study period, patients were also given weekly therapeutic DPC doses on the scalp. Patch tests used Finn chambers with 0.01% DPC on the upper back, scored after 6 days by International Contact Dermatitis Research Group standards. Most of the patients in the cohort were female, and the cohort covered alopecia areata with under or over 50% scalp involvement, alopecia totalis and alopecia universalis. The libraries were sequenced as a pool, and the TCR yield per sample differed mostly because of small variations in library volumes within the pool. This study followed changes in the peripheral blood TCR repertoire in vivo during primary and secondary sensitization of alopecia patients to the hapten diphenylcyclopropenone (DPC). Blood samples were taken from patients before sensitization (week 0) and at 2, 6 and about 24 weeks after DPC sensitization. Approximately 28 alopecia patients provided blood for TCR sequencing at one to four time points (pre-sensitization, 2, 6 and 24 weeks). Broad study findings and their caveats: Compared with pre-sensitization or healthy control sets, expanded TCRs formed significantly more large CDR3 similarity clusters, which is consistent with antigen-driven responses. DPC sensitization did not change the number of TCRs with a frequency above 1 in 1000, and there was no evidence of changes in global repertoire structure. Repeated subsampling changed both the strength of the expansion versus patch-test correlation and the threshold at which the correlation became significant. The number of PT1 expanded TCRs positively correlated with patch test score, significant at thresholds 8, 16 and 32 but not 4. Because every patient had alopecia, a presumed autoimmune disease, the patients' immune response might differ from that of healthy individuals.

The time point label, read with the paper, signifies: patch test 1, 2 weeks after DPC sensitization. Explained via the paper, the treatment or condition label denotes: therapeutic diphenylcyclopropenone sensitization with weekly scalp DPC. At every patch-test visit, the blood draw took place before the patch test was put on. Eligible patients were aged 18 to 70, diagnosed with alopecia, deemed suitable for DPC therapy, and excluded if pregnant. Total RNA was extracted from unfractionated whole blood that had been collected in Tempus Blood RNA tubes. To note about this clonotype: No cognate antigen has been identified for it. Qualities for individual bases were not recorded, and no much larger clone is one base off.

V loses 6 bases of germline sequence and J loses 0 bases, and the interval between the two ends is 9 bases. Including cysteine and phenylalanine, the CDR3 has 13 amino acids. Of the read, only the CDR3 DNA is kept; its 39 bases are in frame from base 1. From a lookup of the germline V gene, CDR1 and CDR2 are MDHEN and SYDVKM. Library preparation used RACE. The instrument given in TCRdb is NextSeq 500. Library preparation attached unique molecular identifiers to individual cDNA molecules for quantitative, reproducible TCR counting. Both TCR alpha and TCR beta chains were sequenced from each blood RNA sample. The original methods were these. A median of roughly 99,000 TCRs per sample was observed, with a range of about 23,224 to 750,000. The Decombinator software suite was used to annotate the V, J and CDR3 of the TCR reads. Every sample was subsampled to the same number of TCRs (28,000) for the PS versus PT1 abundance plots. TCRs were defined as expanded if absent before sensitization and observed at least eight times at the 2-week time point. TCRdb ran its own pipeline on the public reads, namely fastp trimming at Q25 and MiXCR clone calling, and kept in-frame beta chains. All rows with the same CDR3 protein become a single entry with the most common DNA and genes. Clone size and V and J calls follow TCRdb, not the original study. Here the sample has around 160,000 distinct CDR3 sequences; about 15% occur a single time. Clones ranked in the top ten supply 1.5% to 2% of the sample.

The specimen comprised whole blood, sampled in connection with sensitization to the hapten diphenylcyclopropenone (DPC). The sequence joins TRBV28 to TRBJ2-7; no D gene call is confident. The source of this sequence is a woman in her 30s with alopecia areata. Some clones in this sample may be carry-over from other donors' samples. Here the CDR3 is given as CASSPPPSYEQYF. The sequenced DNA: TGTGCCAGCAGCCCTCCACCCTCCTACGAGCAGTACTTC.